One and the same sample provided the 24 T cell receptor beta chains below, sequenced in a study of metastatic and nonmetastatic thyroid tumors. With MiXCR, TCRdb reprocessed the PCR reads. The repertoire holds some 55,000 clones, with roughly 30% as singletons. Patients were all untreated before their thyroid surgery. The sample was blood. These receptors originate from a female donor with papillary thyroid cancer or a benign thyroid nodule (not recorded which). Some clones in this sample may be carry-over from other donors' samples.

Note on this clone: Given the absence of the conserved phenylalanine or tryptophan at the CDR3 end, a read error is likely. It is unclear where the CDR3 begins or ends on the DNA, so no DNA is shown, and the CDR3 is as TCRdb lists it. J is TRBJ2-6 and V is TRBV11-3. CDR1 SGHNT and CDR2 YENEEA come from the germline V gene. A total of 8 residues make up the CDR3, ends included. CDR3 region: CASSLDFT.

There are a few counts of this clone. This chain connects TRBV24-1 to TRBJ1-1; D might be TRBD1 (6 bases). CDR3 length equals 15 residues. Between the trimmed V and J ends, which lost 7 bases and 1 base, there was a span of 15 bases. Germline values: CDR1 KGHDR, CDR2 SFDVKD. The CDR3 region is CATRGTGIGNTEAFF. CDR3 in DNA: TGTGCCACCAGGGGAACAGGGATCGGGAACACTGAAGCTTTCTTT.

This clone has more than one count but fewer than ten. The chain has TRBV12-5 and TRBJ1-2; 9 nucleotides agree with TRBD1. The CDR3 covers 18 residues. From germline, CDR1 is LGHNT and CDR2 FRNRAP. The trim removed 6 bases at V and 1 base at J, leaving 15 bases unmatched. In DNA form, the CDR3 reads TGTGCTAGTGGCCCGAACCCCCGGGACAGGGTAAGTAACTATGGCTACACCTTC. Amino acids: CASGPNPRDRVSNYGYTF.

This clone came up a few times. The rearrangement uses TRBV12-3 or TRBV12-4 and TRBJ2-7; 11 nucleotides line up with TRBD1. J was trimmed by 6 bases and V by 5 bases; bases with no gene match: 6. The CDR3 has 14 amino acids. As DNA, the CDR3 is TGTGCCAGCAGTCCAGAGGACAGGGGGCGCGAGCAGTACTTC. Protein: CASSPEDRGREQYF.

At least ten counts were recorded for this clone. A much larger clone is a single base away; this may be a read error. At the DNA level, this CDR3 is encoded by other sequences in the same sample as well. The chain employs TRBV6-2 or TRBV6-3 and TRBJ1-1, with 7 bases aligning to TRBD1. The V gene end was trimmed by 5 bases and the J gene end by 0 bases; junction bases not matched to a gene: 12. CDR3 size: 17 residues. Germline assignment: CDR1 MNHEY and CDR2 SVGEGT. This CDR3 reads CASSHGQVLLMNTEAFF. CDR3 in DNA: TGTGCCAGCAGTCACGGACAGGTACTCCTCATGAACACTGAAGCTTTCTTT.

The chain combines TRBV2 with TRBJ1-6; D ambiguous. This CDR3 comprises 20 residues. V lost 4 bases and J 5 bases, leaving 27 bases between the germline ends. Germline-derived CDR1 and CDR2 are SNHLY and FYNNEI. The chain's CDR3 is CASSARVQAPIPLDNSPLHF. The DNA of the CDR3 is TGTGCCAGCAGTGCAAGGGTCCAGGCCCCGATCCCCTTAGATAATTCACCCCTCCACTTT. Filled out from reference TRBV2 and TRBJ1-6, the complete variable domain reads EPEVTQTPSHQVTQMGQEVILRCVPISNHLYFYWYRQILGQKVEFLVSFYNNEISEKSEIFDDQFSVERPDGSNFTLKIRSTKLEDSAMYFCASSARVQAPIPLDNSPLHFGNGTRLTVT.

This clone occurred a few times. This chain joins TRBV12-3 or TRBV12-4 and TRBJ2-7; tentatively, D is TRBD2 (5 bases). This CDR3 spans 12 amino acids. With 2 bases removed from V and 12 bases from J, the gap between germline ends came to 14 bases. The CDR3 region has the DNA TGTGCCAGCAGTTTAAGGCAGGCGAGGGCGTACTTC. Protein: CASSLRQARAYF.

This chain joins TRBV11-2 and TRBJ2-2, with D perhaps matching TRBD1 or TRBD2 (6 bases each). This CDR3 spans 14 amino acids. Trimming removed 6 bases from V and 6 bases from J, with 14 bases in between. CDR1 and CDR2 (germline): SGHAT, FQNNGV. The CDR3 DNA sequence: TGTGCCAGCAGACCAGGGGAGCGGGCCGGGGAGCTGTTTTTT. Its protein is CASRPGERAGELFF. Full variable domain (rest looked up from reference TRBV11-2 and TRBJ2-2): EAGVAQSPRYKIIEKRQSVAFWCNPISGHATLYWYQQILGQGPKLLIQFQNNGVVDDSQLPKDRFSAERLKGVDSTLKIQPAKLEDSAVYLCASRPGERAGELFFGEGSRLTVL.

The V call is TRBV5-6, the J call TRBJ2-7; possible D gene TRBD1, 6 bases. This CDR3 contains 14 residues. Looked up from germline, CDR1 is SGHDT and CDR2 is YYEEEE. The V and J ends lost 6 bases and 6 bases respectively, with 19 bases between them. CDR3 protein: CASITLTGDGEQYF. The CDR3 region has the DNA TGTGCCAGCATCACTCTGACAGGAGACGGCGAGCAGTACTTC.

In this sample, this clone turned up a few times. This sequence joins TRBV19 and TRBJ2-7, with D tentatively TRBD1 (5 bases). Trimming cost V 3 bases and J 5 bases, with 8 bases left between them. CDR3 length: 12 residues. Germline loops: CDR1 LNHDA, CDR2 SQIVND (reference sequence). CDR3 sequence (DNA): TGTGCCAGTAGTATGGCAGGGAACGAGCAGTACTTC. Residues: CASSMAGNEQYF.

This clone appeared many times. The genes are TRBV7-6 and TRBJ2-1, with D maybe TRBD2 (6 bases). V lost 1 base and J lost 0, with 10 bases in between. The CDR3 length is 16 residues. Per the germline V gene, CDR1 is SGHVS and CDR2 is FNYEAQ. The CDR3 loop reads CASSLVWEASYNEQFF. CDR3 in DNA: TGTGCCAGCAGCTTAGTTTGGGAGGCCTCCTACAATGAGCAGTTCTTC. Variable domain in full (rest from reference TRBV7-6 and TRBJ2-1): GAGVSQSPRYKVTKRGQDVALRCDPISGHVSLYWYRQALGQGPEFLTYFNYEAQQDKSGLPNDRFSAERPEGSISTLTIQRTEQRDSAMYRCASSLVWEASYNEQFFGPGTRLTVL.

The chain combines TRBV3-1 with TRBJ1-3, with D unresolved. The CDR3 consists of 11 residues. Trimming left V 2 bases short and J 16 bases short, with 12 bases between. The germline CDR1 and CDR2 sequences are LGHDT and YNNKEL (reference sequence). In nucleotides, the CDR3 is TGTGCCAGCAGCCAAATGGACGACGTTTATTTT. Its protein product is CASSQMDDVYF.

The chain links TRBV27 to TRBJ2-7; 8 bases map to TRBD1. This CDR3 spans 14 amino acids. V shed 2 bases, J shed 4 bases, and the junction held 4 bases outside the gene matches. Germline V lookup: CDR1 MNHEY, CDR2 SMNVEV (reference sequence). Here the CDR3 reads CASSLAGGRYEQYF. CDR3 coding DNA: TGTGCCAGCAGTTTAGCAGGGGGCAGGTACGAGCAGTACTTC.

This clone turned up a few times. This chain connects TRBV19 to TRBJ2-1; 7 bases map to TRBD1. The CDR3 runs 13 residues. Germline V gene data show CDR1 as LNHDA and CDR2 as SQIVND (reference sequence). V lost 7 bases, J lost 3 bases, and 3 bases stayed unmatched. This CDR3 is CASMGTVYNEQFF. As DNA, the CDR3 is TGTGCCAGTATGGGGACAGTCTACAATGAGCAGTTCTTC.

The sample holds a few counts of this clone. This sequence joins TRBV15 and TRBJ2-1; 9 positions agree with TRBD1. Germline CDR1 and CDR2: LNHNV and YYDKDF (reference sequence). This CDR3 has 15 residues. Trimming at V came to 6 bases and at J to 3 bases, leaving 6 bases not matched to a gene. CDR3 protein: CATRDNRGLYNEQFF. Written as DNA, the CDR3 is TGTGCCACCAGAGATAACAGGGGGCTCTACAATGAGCAGTTCTTC.

The chain uses TRBV2 and TRBJ2-3; 11 bases line up with TRBD2. The V gene's germline CDR1 is SNHLY and CDR2 FYNNEI. Unmatched junction bases numbered 6, after V lost 7 bases and J lost 0 bases. The CDR3 has 16 amino acids. This chain's CDR3 is CASIRGLAVSTDTQYF. The CDR3 coding sequence is TGTGCCAGCATTAGGGGACTAGCGGTTAGCACAGATACGCAGTATTTT.

The chain links TRBV15 to TRBJ1-2; a weak D match, TRBD1 (6 bases). Germline loops: CDR1 LNHNV, CDR2 YYDKDF (reference sequence). V was cut by 0 bases and J by 4 bases, with 9 bases left in between. The CDR3 is made up of 14 amino acids. The CDR3 sequence is CATSRENRAYGYTF. DNA for the CDR3: TGTGCCACCAGCAGAGAGAACAGGGCCTATGGCTACACCTTC.

The V gene is TRBV7-9, the J gene TRBJ2-1, with D uncertain. Trimming took off 6 bases at V and 2 bases at J, with 11 bases between the two ends. This CDR3 is 14 amino acids long. The germline V gene encodes CDR1 SEHNR and CDR2 FQNEAQ (reference sequence). Written as DNA, the CDR3 is TGTGCCAGCAGATCTGCTGGTACCTACAATGAGCAGTTCTTC. The encoded protein is CASRSAGTYNEQFF.

This clone was seen only once. DNA for the CDR3: TGTGCCAGCAGCTTAGCGGCCAGGGGCTACGAGCAGTACTTC. Protein product: CASSLAARGYEQYF. This chain joins TRBV11-1 and TRBJ2-7; D possibly corresponds to TRBD1 (6 bases). V lost 0 bases to trimming and J lost 3 bases, with 9 bases between them. CDR1 is SGHAT and CDR2 is FQDESV in the germline V gene (reference sequence). The CDR3 runs to 14 residues.

This clone was picked up a small number of times. The chain uses TRBV27 and TRBJ2-1, with D tentatively TRBD2 (6 bases). V was pared by 6 bases and J by 6 bases, with 9 bases between. Germline V gene sequence: CDR1 MNHEY, CDR2 SMNVEV (reference sequence). CDR3 length equals 12 residues. The DNA for the CDR3 is TGTGCCAGCAGCCGTAGCGGCAATGAGCAGTTCTTC. It specifies CASSRSGNEQFF.

This chain connects TRBV6-1 to TRBJ1-1, with D possibly being TRBD1 (6 bases). This CDR3 has 16 amino acids. Trimming removed 5 bases at V and 4 bases at J, with 20 bases between. Germline CDR1 MNHNS, CDR2 SASEGT. The CDR3 sequence: CASSSFGRGRGTEAFF. The CDR3 nucleotides read TGTGCCAGCAGTTCGTTCGGACGGGGCAGGGGCACTGAAGCTTTCTTT.

This sequence joins TRBV7-9 and TRBJ2-5; D is possibly TRBD2 (6 bases). CDR3 length equals 13 residues. From germline, CDR1 is SEHNR and CDR2 FQNEAQ (reference sequence). Trimming took off 1 base at V and 4 bases at J, with 7 bases between the two ends. The DNA of the CDR3 is TGTGCCAGCAGCTTAGTCGGGGGAGAGACCCAGTACTTC. This gives the protein CASSLVGGETQYF. Variable domain in full (rest from reference TRBV7-9 and TRBJ2-5): DTGVSQNPRHKITKRGQNVTFRCDPISEHNRLYWYRQTLGQGPEFLTYFQNEAQLEKSRLLSDRFSAERPKGSFSTLEIQRTEQGDSAMYLCASSLVGGETQYFGPGTRLLVL.

This clone was counted only a few times. The V and J genes are TRBV9 and TRBJ1-3; D possibly corresponds to TRBD1 (6 bases). Trimming took 3 bases from V and 4 from J, leaving 11 bases between them. The germline CDR1 and CDR2 sequences are SGDLS and YYNGEE. CDR3 length equals 14 residues. The chain's CDR3 is CASSGGGQGNTIYF. CDR3 in DNA: TGTGCCAGCAGCGGAGGGGGACAAGGAAACACCATATATTTT.

The chain carries TRBV20-1 and TRBJ1-2; 7 bases map to TRBD1. The CDR3 is 13 residues long. Trimming removed 6 bases from V and 4 bases from J; junction bases left unmatched: 8. The V gene's germline CDR1 is DFQATT and CDR2 SNEGSKA (reference sequence). The CDR3 spells CSAQGGMGYGYTF. CDR3 coding DNA: TGCAGTGCCCAGGGGGGTATGGGCTATGGCTACACCTTC.